These 26 T cell receptor beta chains share one sample of origin, sequenced in a study of cytomegalovirus exposure and HLA in healthy donors. In the PCR, 60 Vbeta and 13 Jbeta primers were used. Generated by immunoSEQ multiplex PCR, the TCRdb table keeps only in-frame clones and is missing some. The sample lists about 90,000 clones, 60% to 85% occurring once. The sequencing input was PBMCs. The receptors were gathered from a middle-aged woman in good health and CMV-seropositive.

This rearrangement joins TRBV7-9 to TRBJ2-5; D gene ambiguous. Gene TRBJ2-7 matches the end of the DNA better, so the J call may be wrong. The V gene's germline CDR1 is SEHNR and CDR2 FQNEAQ (reference sequence). This CDR3 is built from 17 residues. The CDR3 DNA reads as TGTGCCAGCAGCTTACGTCCAAGCCTCGGAAGGTTTAGCGAGCAGTACTTC. Protein: CASSLRPSLGRFSEQYF.

The chain recombines TRBV28 with TRBJ1-2; D perhaps matches TRBD1 (5 bases). The ends were cut back, 6 bases at V and 6 bases at J, with 17 bases in the middle. CDR1 is MDHEN and CDR2 is SYDVKM in the germline V gene. This CDR3 is 14 amino acids long. CDR3 sequence: CASRRWVQGNGYTF. CDR3 nucleotides: TGTGCCAGCAGACGATGGGTCCAGGGTAATGGCTACACCTTC.

J is TRBJ2-5 and V is TRBV7-9; D remains ambiguous. Gene TRBJ2-7 matches the end of the DNA better, so the J call may be wrong. Germline CDR1 reads SEHNR; CDR2 reads FQNEAQ (reference sequence). The CDR3 consists of 13 residues. CDR3 loop: CASSGPMVHEQYF. The CDR3 region has the DNA TGTGCCAGCTCGGGTCCTATGGTCCACGAGCAGTACTTC.

The chain is built from TRBV5-1 and TRBJ2-3; D might be TRBD1 (6 bases). The CDR3 totals 15 residues. With 1 base removed from V and 0 bases from J, the gap between germline ends came to 9 bases. Germline loops: CDR1 SGHRS, CDR2 YFSETQ. CDR3 protein: CASSLTTGSTDTQYF. The CDR3 DNA reads TGCGCCAGCAGCTTGACGACAGGTAGCACAGATACGCAGTATTTT.

The chain joins TRBV7-2 to TRBJ2-7; TRBD2 matches 12 bases. The length of the CDR3 is 16 residues. The germline V gene has CDR1 SGHTA and CDR2 FQGNSA. With 5 bases clipped from V and 2 bases from J, the junction kept 7 bases outside the gene matches. In DNA form, the CDR3 reads TGTGCCAGCAGCATAACTAGCGGGAGGCCGGCCTACGAGCAGTACTTC. Translating gives CASSITSGRPAYEQYF.

The chain couples TRBV5-6 to TRBJ2-5; TRBD2 agrees at 10 bases. The J segment lost 9 bases and the V segment lost 6 bases, leaving 14 bases of the junction unmatched. Germline CDR1 and CDR2: SGHDT and YYEEEE. The CDR3 runs to 15 residues. The CDR3 loop is CASIRRLAGPRAQYF. In DNA, the CDR3 is TGTGCCAGCATCCGCCGACTAGCGGGCCCCCGGGCCCAGTACTTC.

Comments on this clone: Other nucleotide sequences from this sample produce the same CDR3. V usage is TRBV7-9 and J usage is TRBJ1-2; a possible D gene is TRBD1 (5 bases). The CDR3 is made up of 13 amino acids. CDR1 SEHNR and CDR2 FQNEAQ come from the germline V gene (reference sequence). Trimming took off 5 bases at V and 5 bases at J, with 12 bases between the two ends. CDR3 residues: CASSPGTGYGYTF. The CDR3, as DNA: TGTGCCAGCAGCCCGGGGACTGGATATGGCTACACCTTC.

V gene TRBV19 combines with J gene TRBJ1-2, with D perhaps TRBD1 (5 bases). CDR1 is LNHDA and CDR2 is SQIVND in the germline V gene (reference sequence). The V end lost 7 bases, the J end lost 2 bases, and 11 bases lay between the germline ends. This CDR3 contains 13 residues. CDR3 protein: CASTPGENYGYTF. The CDR3 DNA sequence: TGTGCCAGTACCCCGGGGGAAAACTATGGCTACACCTTC.

The chain employs TRBV7-6 and TRBJ2-5; 7 bases fit TRBD1. Germline trimming cut 5 bases from V and 5 bases from J; bases unmatched to any gene: 14. CDR1 is SGHVS and CDR2 is FNYEAQ in the germline V gene. The CDR3 consists of 16 residues. Written as DNA, the CDR3 is TGTGCCAGCAGCCCACCGACAGGGATGGTTCGGGAGACCCAGTACTTC. Protein: CASSPPTGMVRETQYF.

The rearrangement uses TRBV9 and TRBJ2-5, with TRBD2 matching over 7 bases. CDR3 length: 16 residues. The V and J ends lost 4 bases and 2 bases, in that order; junction bases with no gene match: 11. Per the germline V gene, CDR1 is SGDLS and CDR2 is YYNGEE. The CDR3, as DNA: TGTGCCAGCAGCCAAACCGCGTCTAGCGGACAAGAGACCCAGTACTTC. It codes for CASSQTASSGQETQYF. The full variable domain, rest sourced from reference TRBV9 and TRBJ2-5, is DSGVTQTPKHLITATGQRVTLRCSPRSGDLSVYWYQQSLDQGLQFLIQYYNGEERAKGNILERFSAQQFPDLHSELNLSSLELGDSALYFCASSQTASSGQETQYFGPGTRLLVL.

The V call is TRBV7-9, the J call TRBJ2-1; 8 bases map to TRBD1. V shed 4 bases and J 10 bases; nucleotides not matched to a gene: 9. The CDR3 is 14 residues long. Looked up from germline, CDR1 is SEHNR and CDR2 is FQNEAQ (reference sequence). The CDR3 coding sequence is TGTGCCAGCAGCTCCCGGACAGGGCAACAAGAGCAGTTCTTC. Protein sequence: CASSSRTGQQEQFF.

This chain links TRBV6-6 with TRBJ1-5; 9 nucleotides align to TRBD1. The junction had 7 bases not matched to a gene; V was cut back by 3 bases and J by 7 bases. This CDR3 is 15 amino acids long. The V gene's germline CDR1 is MNHNY and CDR2 SVGAGI (reference sequence). The CDR3 DNA sequence: TGTGCCAGCAGTTATGGACAGGGGTTTAGGCAGCCCCAGCATTTT. Protein product: CASSYGQGFRQPQHF.

Concerning this clone itself: This sample includes further DNA sequences coding for the same CDR3. V and J are TRBV5-4 and TRBJ2-5, with 10 nucleotides matching TRBD2. CDR1 is SGHNT and CDR2 is YYREEE in the germline V gene (reference sequence). V lost 0 bases, J lost 1 base, and 3 bases stayed unmatched. CDR3 length: 16 residues. The CDR3 is CASSLGLAGVQETQYF. CDR3 nucleotides: TGTGCCAGCAGCTTGGGACTAGCGGGTGTCCAAGAGACCCAGTACTTC.

This rearrangement joins TRBV19 to TRBJ1-5; 7 nucleotides line up with TRBD1. The CDR3 runs to 18 residues. J gave up 0 bases and V 7 bases, and 15 bases lay outside the gene matches. Germline assignment: CDR1 LNHDA and CDR2 SQIVND (reference sequence). Written as DNA, the CDR3 is TGTGCCAGTACCACCCGAGGGACAGTTGGATATAGCAATCAGCCCCAGCATTTT. It is translated as CASTTRGTVGYSNQPQHF. Full variable domain (missing parts from reference TRBV19 and TRBJ1-5): DGGITQSPKYLFRKEGQNVTLSCEQNLNHDAMYWYRQDPGQGLRLIYYSQIVNDFQKGDIAEGYSVSREKKESFPLTVTSAQKNPTAFYLCASTTRGTVGYSNQPQHFGDGTRLSIL.

This clone was counted only a few times. The V gene is TRBV6-4, the J gene TRBJ1-1, with a weak D call TRBD1 (5 bases). V was trimmed by 2 bases and J by 3 bases, leaving 10 bases between them. This CDR3 has 14 amino acids. The germline CDR1 and CDR2 sequences are MRHNA and SNTAGT. The CDR3 region is CASSDGGVDTEAFF. CDR3 DNA: TGTGCCAGCAGTGACGGGGGGGTGGACACTGAAGCTTTCTTT.

This chain connects TRBV28 to TRBJ2-1; 7 nucleotides agree with TRBD2. Germline CDR1 is MDHEN and CDR2 is SYDVKM. The CDR3 has 15 amino acids. V trimming: 4 bases; J trimming: 5 bases; junction bases outside the gene matches: 8. CDR3 region: CASSSLGGGNNEQFF. Here the CDR3 DNA reads TGTGCCAGCAGTTCCCTCGGGGGAGGGAACAATGAGCAGTTCTTC.

The chain is built from TRBV5-8 and TRBJ2-1; TRBD2 agrees at 7 bases. The CDR3 totals 14 residues. The V gene end was trimmed by 5 bases and the J gene end by 5 bases; junction bases not matched to a gene: 7. CDR1 is SGHTS and CDR2 is YDEGEE in the germline V gene. The CDR3 loop reads CASRTSVFDNEQFF. As DNA, the CDR3 is TGTGCCAGCAGAACTAGCGTATTTGACAATGAGCAGTTCTTC.

This clone came up a few times. The chain has TRBV6-5 and TRBJ2-1, with TRBD1 identical over 7 bases. CDR1 and CDR2 (germline): MNHEY, SVGAGI. The CDR3 loop spans 16 amino acids. V was pared by 4 bases and J by 5 bases, with 11 bases of the junction left unmatched. As DNA, the CDR3 is TGTGCCAGCAGTTCGCAGGGGGAGAGGGTACACAATGAGCAGTTCTTC. It yields the protein CASSSQGERVHNEQFF.

The rearrangement uses TRBV19 and TRBJ2-1, with 12 bases lining up with TRBD2. The V segment lost 2 bases and the J segment 12 bases; nucleotides outside the gene matches: 8. Germline V gene data show CDR1 as LNHDA and CDR2 as SQIVND (reference sequence). The CDR3 is 15 residues long. The CDR3 DNA sequence: TGTGCCAGTAGTATAATGTCCGGACTAGCGGGGTGGCAGTTCTTC. Protein sequence: CASSIMSGLAGWQFF.

This sequence joins TRBV6-4 and TRBJ1-5; 7 positions agree with TRBD1. The CDR3 has 19 residues. Germline-derived CDR1 and CDR2 are MRHNA and SNTAGT. V was clipped by 5 bases and J by 0 bases; unmatched bases: 16. This CDR3 reads CASSTRPVRDSYSNQPQHF. CDR3 in DNA: TGTGCCAGCAGTACTAGACCCGTCCGGGACAGCTATAGCAATCAGCCCCAGCATTTT.

The table lists this clone with a count of one. The genes are TRBV20-1 and TRBJ2-3, with D unresolved. The CDR3 runs 10 residues. Trimming removed 6 bases at V and 4 bases at J, with 5 bases between. In germline, CDR1 is DFQATT, CDR2 SNEGSKA (reference sequence). CDR3 nucleotide sequence: TGCAGTGCCACTCCAGATACGCAGTATTTT. It is translated as CSATPDTQYF.

The V and J genes are TRBV10-3 and TRBJ2-7; D is uncertain. This CDR3 is built from 12 residues. Trimming shortened V by 6 bases and J by 2 bases, and 8 bases separated the two germline ends. Germline loops: CDR1 ENHRY, CDR2 SYGVKD. The CDR3: CAISLSTYEQYF. The CDR3 coding sequence is TGTGCCATCAGCTTGAGTACCTACGAGCAGTACTTC.

This clone was detected only a few times. This chain connects TRBV7-2 to TRBJ1-4; weak D call: TRBD1 (6 bases). Germline-derived CDR1 and CDR2 are SGHTA and FQGNSA. The CDR3 loop spans 14 amino acids. Trimming removed 6 bases at V and 8 bases at J, with 16 bases between. The CDR3 DNA reads as TGTGCCAGCAGACCTACAGGGAGGGACGAAAAACTGTTTTTT. It translates to CASRPTGRDEKLFF.

In this sample, this clone turned up a few times. The chain uses TRBV19 and TRBJ1-5, with D unresolved. Trimming took off 4 bases at V and 6 bases at J, with 13 bases between the two ends. CDR1 and CDR2 (germline): LNHDA, SQIVND (reference sequence). The CDR3 extends over 14 amino acids. This CDR3 is CASSNQALGQPQHF. The CDR3 DNA is TGTGCCAGTAGTAACCAGGCTTTGGGTCAGCCCCAGCATTTT.

V gene TRBV9 combines with J gene TRBJ1-1; D not certain. This CDR3 is built from 13 residues. V lost 0 bases to trimming and J lost 0 bases, with 3 bases between them. Germline assignment: CDR1 SGDLS and CDR2 YYNGEE. The CDR3: CASSVAMNTEAFF. CDR3 in DNA: TGTGCCAGCAGCGTAGCTATGAACACTGAAGCTTTCTTT.

V is TRBV15 and J is TRBJ1-2; TRBD1 matches 11 bases. The CDR3 length is 16 residues. V lost 1 base and J lost 2; bases outside the gene matches: 3. The germline gives CDR1 LNHNV, CDR2 YYDKDF (reference sequence). The CDR3 here is CATSRVGQGENYGYTF. Written as DNA, the CDR3 is TGTGCCACCAGCAGAGTGGGACAGGGGGAAAACTATGGCTACACCTTC.